Reported below is one TCR beta chain. Its cognate antigen has yet to be identified. The input lacks base qualities; no much larger clone sits a single base away. This sample was included in a study of T cell responses to AZD1222 COVID-19 vaccine (dated by TCRdb to the early 2020s). Background for the entire study: AZD1222 recipients with second doses at about 4 weeks or about 12 weeks were pooled, because spike-specific TCR depth and breadth did not differ between schedules. TCR sequencing covered 233 trial participants: 207 given two doses of AZD1222 and some 25 given two doses of MenACWY control vaccine. Trial participants were enrolled into age subgroups of 18-55, 56-69 and 70-plus years, which contained around 150, 28 and 57 TCR-sequenced participants, respectively. Overall study outcomes, separate from this receptor: After two AZD1222 doses, spike-specific TCR breadth and depth were significantly higher than at day 0 and than in MenACWY recipients. Most participants were white British and females outnumbered males, and the authors suggested that clonal diversity may have been underestimated. Conclusions about previously exposed vaccinees were limited because only 5 or 6 AZD1222 recipients were SARS-CoV-2 seropositive at baseline. No day 14 peak-response samples were available, so repertoires were characterized only after the peak T cell response. The 56-69-year group was small, and its depth increase did not reach significance, likely because of low power. The vaccine-associated CD4 TCRs covered the entire spike protein, and the dominant responses fell in regions 160-218 and 743-854. Epitopes outside the regions mutated in the B.1.351 and B.1.1.7 variants were reportedly recognized by nearly half of the unique spike-specific TCRs.

What this sample's time point label stands for: baseline before first vaccination. The vaccinee samples were drawn from two UK trials, COV001 and COV002, one of which was a single-blind randomized controlled phase 2/3 trial testing AZD1222 (ChAdOx1 nCoV-19) in healthy adults. For TCRbeta chain sequencing, PBMC samples were collected from trial participants at day 0 and at day 28 after the second dose. The CDR3 regions of human TCRbeta chains were analyzed by immunosequencing. The original methods were these. TCRs in the repertoires were matched against a reference library of SARS-CoV-2-specific TCRs that had been generated with the MIRA antigen-specificity platform. Breadth meant the fraction of unique TCRs that were SARS-CoV-2-associated, whereas depth meant the fraction of total T cells that were SARS-CoV-2-associated. Each spike-specific TCR was assigned to its reactive spike region and to a CD4 or CD8 class using the MIRA data. Log10-transformed breadth and depth values were compared by one-way ANOVA with Sidak's multiple comparisons tests. Not all clones reach the TCRdb copy of this immuneACCESS table, which keeps in-frame sequences only. Checked studies attribute under half of the gap to unresolved V genes and leave the rest unexplained. V, J and clone size are those of that table, while D and trimming were read from the DNA. In all, the sample holds about 110,000 clones, and about 90% of those were seen once. Around 3.2% of the sample belongs to the ten largest clones.

CDR1 and CDR2 were assigned from the germline V gene as SGHRS and YFSETQ. The CDR3, from cysteine to phenylalanine, totals 14 residues. The CDR3 DNA has 42 bases and is translated from base 1. The V and J ends are trimmed by 0 bases and 11 bases, leaving 12 bases between them. Material: peripheral blood, obtained on day 0 of AZD1222 vaccination. The receptor chain draws on TRBV5-1 and TRBJ1-6, and TRBD1 may be the D gene, going by 6 matching bases. This receptor was obtained from an adult in good health. The nucleotide sequence reads TGCGCCAGCAGCTTGGAACAGGGATTCGCACCCCTCCACTTT. It specifies CASSLEQGFAPLHF.